Listed here is a single T cell receptor (beta chain). As yet, its antigen is unknown. The data stem from a study of T cell responses to AZD1222 COVID-19 vaccine. Study in general: Pooled samples include second doses given at about 4 or 12 weeks.

CDR1 is ENHRY and CDR2 is SYGVKD in the germline V gene. This CDR3 is built from 13 residues. Trimming shortened V by 3 bases and J by 8 bases, and 10 bases separated the two germline ends. Points from the study as a whole: Spike was spanned by vaccine-associated CD4 TCRs, which were dominant at 160-218 and 743-854. No day 14 peak samples; only post-peak repertoires were characterized. Among spike-specific TCRs, nearly half reportedly target unmutated variant regions.

Clones were read by immunoSEQ multiplex PCR, and TCRdb kept only the in-frame ones, dropping some. Here the sample spans 90,000 to 150,000 clones, about 85% being singletons. Sequencing was performed on peripheral blood, taken on day 0 of AZD1222 vaccination. The TCR sequence derives from an adult in good health. The V and J genes are TRBV10-3 and TRBJ1-4; D may be TRBD1 (5 bases). CDR3 in amino acids: CAISDRDGEKLFF. DNA for the CDR3: TGTGCCATCAGTGACAGGGATGGCGAAAAACTGTTTTTT.